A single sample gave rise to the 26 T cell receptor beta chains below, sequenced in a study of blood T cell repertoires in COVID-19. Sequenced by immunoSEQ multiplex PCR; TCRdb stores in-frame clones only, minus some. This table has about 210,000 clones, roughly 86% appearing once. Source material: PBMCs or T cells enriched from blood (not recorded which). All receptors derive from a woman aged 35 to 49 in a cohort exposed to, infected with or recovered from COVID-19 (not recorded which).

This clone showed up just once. As DNA, the CDR3 is TGTGCCAGCTCAGTAGCGGGGGGTATTACCTACGAGCAGTACTTC. This translates into CASSVAGGITYEQYF. The chain recombines TRBV18 with TRBJ2-7; TRBD2 agrees at 10 bases. Germline CDR1 KGHSH, CDR2 LQKENI. V shed 5 bases and J 2 bases; nucleotides not matched to a gene: 6. The CDR3 runs to 15 residues. The complete variable domain, with remaining parts taken from reference TRBV18 and TRBJ2-7, reads NAGVMQNPRHLVRRRGQEARLRCSPMKGHSHVYWYRQLPEEGLKFMVYLQKENIIDESGMPKERFSAEFPKEGPSILRIQQVVRGDSAAYFCASSVAGGITYEQYFGPGTRLTVT.

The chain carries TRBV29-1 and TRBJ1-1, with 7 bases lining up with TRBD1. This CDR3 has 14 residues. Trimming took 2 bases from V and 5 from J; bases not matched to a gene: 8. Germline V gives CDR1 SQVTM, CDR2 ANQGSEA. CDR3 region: CSVEWRGLGTEAFF. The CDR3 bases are TGCAGCGTTGAATGGAGGGGGCTGGGGACTGAAGCTTTCTTT.

This chain's CDR3 is CASSSVNTEAFF. In DNA, the CDR3 is TGTGCCAGCAGTTCAGTGAACACTGAAGCTTTCTTT. The V and J genes are TRBV6-5 and TRBJ1-1; D is undetermined. V lost 4 bases and J 0 bases, leaving 3 bases between the germline ends. Germline V CDR1 and CDR2: MNHEY, SVGAGI. The CDR3 totals 12 residues.

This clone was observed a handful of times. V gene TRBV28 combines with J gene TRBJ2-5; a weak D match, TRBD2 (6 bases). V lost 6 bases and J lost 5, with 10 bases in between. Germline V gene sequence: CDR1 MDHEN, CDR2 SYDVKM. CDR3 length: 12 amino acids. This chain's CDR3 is CASRRGSETQYF. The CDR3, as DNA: TGTGCCAGCAGGCGGGGCTCGGAGACCCAGTACTTC.

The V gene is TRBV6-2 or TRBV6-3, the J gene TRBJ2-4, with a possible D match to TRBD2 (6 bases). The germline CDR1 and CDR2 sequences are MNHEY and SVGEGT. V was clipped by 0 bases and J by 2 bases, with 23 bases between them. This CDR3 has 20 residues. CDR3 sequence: CASSYSGSGSFTFSKNIQYF. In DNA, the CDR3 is TGTGCCAGCAGTTACTCAGGTAGCGGATCCTTTACTTTCTCCAAAAACATTCAGTACTTC.

CDR3 protein: CASSPSGQGGESPLHF. CDR3 nucleotide sequence: TGCGCCAGCAGCCCAAGCGGACAGGGTGGCGAATCACCCCTCCACTTT. This chain uses TRBV5-1 with TRBJ1-6, with TRBD1 identical over 8 bases. This CDR3 contains 16 residues. With 4 bases clipped from V and 10 bases from J, the junction kept 13 bases outside the gene matches. Germline V lookup: CDR1 SGHRS, CDR2 YFSETQ.

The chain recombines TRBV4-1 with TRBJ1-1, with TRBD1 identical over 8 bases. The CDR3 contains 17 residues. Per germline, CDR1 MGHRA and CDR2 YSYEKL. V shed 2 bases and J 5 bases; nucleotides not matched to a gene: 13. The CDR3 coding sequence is TGCGCCAGCAGCCAACTTTACGGACAGGGAGGTCGGACTGAAGCTTTCTTT. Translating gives CASSQLYGQGGRTEAFF.

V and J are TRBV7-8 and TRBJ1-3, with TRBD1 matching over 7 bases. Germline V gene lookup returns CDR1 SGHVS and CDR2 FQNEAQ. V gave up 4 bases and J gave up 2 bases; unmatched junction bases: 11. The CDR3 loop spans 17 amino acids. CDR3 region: CASSSPARGPTGNTIYF. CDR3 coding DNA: TGTGCCAGCAGCTCCCCCGCTAGGGGGCCCACTGGAAACACCATATATTTT.

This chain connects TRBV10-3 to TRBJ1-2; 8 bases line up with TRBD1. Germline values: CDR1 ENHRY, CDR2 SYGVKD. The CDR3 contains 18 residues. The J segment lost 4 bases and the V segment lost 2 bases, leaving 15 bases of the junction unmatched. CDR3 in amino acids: CAISETDRDPIIFYGYTF. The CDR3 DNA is TGTGCCATCAGTGAGACGGACAGGGATCCCATTATTTTCTATGGCTACACCTTC.

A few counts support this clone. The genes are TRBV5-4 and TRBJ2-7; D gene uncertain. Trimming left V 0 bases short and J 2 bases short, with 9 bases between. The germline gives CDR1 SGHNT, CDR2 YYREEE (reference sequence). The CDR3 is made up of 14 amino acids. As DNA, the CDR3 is TGTGCCAGCAGCTTGGCAGGCGAACCCTACGAGCAGTACTTC. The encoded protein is CASSLAGEPYEQYF.

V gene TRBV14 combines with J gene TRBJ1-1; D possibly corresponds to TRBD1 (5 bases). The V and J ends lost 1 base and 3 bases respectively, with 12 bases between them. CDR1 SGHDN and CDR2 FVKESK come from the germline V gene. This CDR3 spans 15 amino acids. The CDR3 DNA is TGTGCCAGCAGCCAAGGAAGGGGAAGGGACACTGAAGCTTTCTTT. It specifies CASSQGRGRDTEAFF.

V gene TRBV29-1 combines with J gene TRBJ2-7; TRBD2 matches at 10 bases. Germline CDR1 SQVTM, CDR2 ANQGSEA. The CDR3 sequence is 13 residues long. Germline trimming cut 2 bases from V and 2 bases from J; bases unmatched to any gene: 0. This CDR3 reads CSVESGGAYEQYF. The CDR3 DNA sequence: TGCAGCGTTGAAAGCGGGGGGGCCTACGAGCAGTACTTC.

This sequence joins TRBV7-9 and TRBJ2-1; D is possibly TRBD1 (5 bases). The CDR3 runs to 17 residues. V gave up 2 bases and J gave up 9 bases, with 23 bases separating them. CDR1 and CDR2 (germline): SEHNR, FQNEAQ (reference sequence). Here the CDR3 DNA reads TGTGCCAGCAGCTTACCCTTAGGGGTATCTAGTCCGGGTGAGCAGTTCTTC. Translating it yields CASSLPLGVSSPGEQFF.

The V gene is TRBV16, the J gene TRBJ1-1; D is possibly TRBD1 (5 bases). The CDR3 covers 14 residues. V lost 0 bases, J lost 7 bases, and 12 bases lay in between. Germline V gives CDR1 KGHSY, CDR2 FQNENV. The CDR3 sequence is CASSQSGRDSEAFF. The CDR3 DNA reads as TGTGCCAGCAGCCAATCCGGTCGAGACAGTGAAGCTTTCTTT.

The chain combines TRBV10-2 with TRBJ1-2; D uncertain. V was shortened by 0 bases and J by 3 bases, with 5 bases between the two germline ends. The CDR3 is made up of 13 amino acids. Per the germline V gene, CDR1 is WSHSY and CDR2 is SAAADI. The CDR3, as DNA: TGCGCCAGCAGTGAGTCGAGCGACTATGGCTACACCTTC. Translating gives CASSESSDYGYTF.

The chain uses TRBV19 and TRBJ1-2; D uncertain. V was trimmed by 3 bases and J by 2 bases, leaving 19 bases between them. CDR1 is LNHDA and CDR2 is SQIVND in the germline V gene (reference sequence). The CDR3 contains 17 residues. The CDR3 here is CASSMLPLRTGNYGYTF. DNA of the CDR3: TGTGCCAGTAGTATGCTCCCTCTCCGGACGGGAAACTATGGCTACACCTTC.

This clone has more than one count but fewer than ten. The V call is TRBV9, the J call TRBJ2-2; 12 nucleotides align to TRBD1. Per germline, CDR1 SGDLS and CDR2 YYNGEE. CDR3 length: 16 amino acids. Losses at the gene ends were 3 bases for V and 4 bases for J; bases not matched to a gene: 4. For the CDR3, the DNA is TGTGCCAGCAGCGCACCGGGACAGGGGGCCACCGGGGAGCTGTTTTTT. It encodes CASSAPGQGATGELFF.

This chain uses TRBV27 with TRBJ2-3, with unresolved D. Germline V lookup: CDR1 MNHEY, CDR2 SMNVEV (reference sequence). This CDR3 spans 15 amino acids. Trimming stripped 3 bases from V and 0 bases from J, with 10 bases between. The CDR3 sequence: CASSFRAYSTDTQYF. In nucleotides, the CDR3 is TGTGCCAGCAGTTTTCGAGCGTATAGCACAGATACGCAGTATTTT.

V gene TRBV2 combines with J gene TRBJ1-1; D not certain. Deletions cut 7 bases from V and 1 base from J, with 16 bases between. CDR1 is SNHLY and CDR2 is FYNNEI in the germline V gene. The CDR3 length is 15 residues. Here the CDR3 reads CASIRGWQTNTEAFF. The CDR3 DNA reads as TGTGCCAGCATTCGAGGATGGCAGACGAACACTGAAGCTTTCTTT.

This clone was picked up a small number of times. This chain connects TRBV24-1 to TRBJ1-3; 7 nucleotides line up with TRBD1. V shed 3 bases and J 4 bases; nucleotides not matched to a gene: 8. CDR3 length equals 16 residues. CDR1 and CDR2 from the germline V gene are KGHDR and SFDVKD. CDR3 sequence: CATSDPAGTEGNTIYF. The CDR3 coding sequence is TGTGCCACCAGTGATCCAGCCGGGACAGAGGGAAACACCATATATTTT.

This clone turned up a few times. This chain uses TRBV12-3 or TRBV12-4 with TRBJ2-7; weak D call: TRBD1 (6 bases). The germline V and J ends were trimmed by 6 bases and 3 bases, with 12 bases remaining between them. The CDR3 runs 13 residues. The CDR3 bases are TGTGCCAGCAGCCCAGGACAGTACTACGAGCAGTACTTC. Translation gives CASSPGQYYEQYF.

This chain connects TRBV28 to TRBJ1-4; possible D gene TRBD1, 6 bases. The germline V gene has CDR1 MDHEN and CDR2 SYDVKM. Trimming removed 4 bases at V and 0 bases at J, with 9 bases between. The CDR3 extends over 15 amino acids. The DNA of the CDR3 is TGTGCCAGCAGTTCCTGGACAGCAACTAATGAAAAACTGTTTTTT. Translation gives CASSSWTATNEKLFF.

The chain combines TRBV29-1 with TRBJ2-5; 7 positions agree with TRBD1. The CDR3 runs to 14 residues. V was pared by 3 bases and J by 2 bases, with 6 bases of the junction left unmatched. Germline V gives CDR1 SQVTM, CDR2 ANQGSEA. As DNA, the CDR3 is TGCAGCGTTGACTACAGACAGGGTCAAGAGACCCAGTACTTC. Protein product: CSVDYRQGQETQYF.

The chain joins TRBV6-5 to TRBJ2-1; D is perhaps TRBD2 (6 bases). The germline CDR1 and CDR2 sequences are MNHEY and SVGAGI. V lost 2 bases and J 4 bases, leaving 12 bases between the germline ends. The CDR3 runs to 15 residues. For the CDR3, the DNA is TGTGCCAGCAGTTACCGTGGCGGGGAGTACAATGAGCAGTTCTTC. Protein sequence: CASSYRGGEYNEQFF.

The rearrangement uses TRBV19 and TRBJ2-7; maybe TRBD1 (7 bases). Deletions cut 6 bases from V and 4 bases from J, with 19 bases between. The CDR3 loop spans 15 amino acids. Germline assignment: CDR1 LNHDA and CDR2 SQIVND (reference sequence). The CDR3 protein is CASSWGDSGQYEQYF. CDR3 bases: TGTGCCAGTAGCTGGGGGGACAGCGGTCAGTACGAGCAGTACTTC. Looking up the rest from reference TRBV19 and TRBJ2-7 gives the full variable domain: DGGITQSPKYLFRKEGQNVTLSCEQNLNHDAMYWYRQDPGQGLRLIYYSQIVNDFQKGDIAEGYSVSREKKESFPLTVTSAQKNPTAFYLCASSWGDSGQYEQYFGPGTRLTVT.

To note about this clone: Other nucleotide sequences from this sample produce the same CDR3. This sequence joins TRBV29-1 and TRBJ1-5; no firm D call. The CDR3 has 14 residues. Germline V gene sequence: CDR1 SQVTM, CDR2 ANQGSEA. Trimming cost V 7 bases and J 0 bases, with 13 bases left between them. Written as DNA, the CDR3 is TGCAGCGCTGCCGTCGGGAATAGCAATCAGCCCCAGCATTTT. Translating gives CSAAVGNSNQPQHF.